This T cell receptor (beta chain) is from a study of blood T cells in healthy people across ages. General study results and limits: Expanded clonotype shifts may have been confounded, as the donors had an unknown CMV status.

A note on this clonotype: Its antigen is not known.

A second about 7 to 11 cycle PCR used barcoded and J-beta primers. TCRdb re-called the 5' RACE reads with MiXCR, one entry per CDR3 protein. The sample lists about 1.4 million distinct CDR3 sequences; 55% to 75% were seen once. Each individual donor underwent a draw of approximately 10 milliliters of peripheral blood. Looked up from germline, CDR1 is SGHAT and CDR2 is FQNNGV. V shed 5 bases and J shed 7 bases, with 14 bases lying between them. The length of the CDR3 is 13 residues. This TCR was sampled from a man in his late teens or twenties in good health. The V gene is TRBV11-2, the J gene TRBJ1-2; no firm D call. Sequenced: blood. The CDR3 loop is CASSPALPGGYTF. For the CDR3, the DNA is TGTGCCAGCAGCCCAGCCCTCCCGGGTGGCTACACCTTC.